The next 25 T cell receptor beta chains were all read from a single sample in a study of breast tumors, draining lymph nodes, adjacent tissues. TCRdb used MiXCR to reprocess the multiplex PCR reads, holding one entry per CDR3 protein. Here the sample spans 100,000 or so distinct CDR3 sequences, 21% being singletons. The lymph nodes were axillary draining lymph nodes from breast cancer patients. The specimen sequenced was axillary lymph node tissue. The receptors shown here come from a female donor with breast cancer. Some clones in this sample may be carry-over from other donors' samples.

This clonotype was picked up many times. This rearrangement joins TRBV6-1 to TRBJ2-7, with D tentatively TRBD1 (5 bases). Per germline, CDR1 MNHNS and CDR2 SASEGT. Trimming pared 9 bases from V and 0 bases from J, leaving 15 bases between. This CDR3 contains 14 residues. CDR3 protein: CASREQVLSYEQYF. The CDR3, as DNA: TGTGCCAGTAGGGAACAGGTCCTCTCCTACGAGCAGTACTTC.

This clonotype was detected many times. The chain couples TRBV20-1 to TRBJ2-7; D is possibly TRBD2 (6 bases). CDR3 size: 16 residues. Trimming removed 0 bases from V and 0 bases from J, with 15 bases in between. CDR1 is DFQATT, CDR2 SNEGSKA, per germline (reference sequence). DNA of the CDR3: TGCAGTGCTAGAGATCTGAGCGGGCCCCCCTCCTACGAGCAGTACTTC. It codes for CSARDLSGPPSYEQYF.

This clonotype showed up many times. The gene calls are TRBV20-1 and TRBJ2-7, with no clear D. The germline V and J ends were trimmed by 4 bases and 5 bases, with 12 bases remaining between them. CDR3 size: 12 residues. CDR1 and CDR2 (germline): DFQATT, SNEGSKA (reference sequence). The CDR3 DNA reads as TGCAGTGCTACCGTAGTTTTCGACGAGCAGTACTTC. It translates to CSATVVFDEQYF.

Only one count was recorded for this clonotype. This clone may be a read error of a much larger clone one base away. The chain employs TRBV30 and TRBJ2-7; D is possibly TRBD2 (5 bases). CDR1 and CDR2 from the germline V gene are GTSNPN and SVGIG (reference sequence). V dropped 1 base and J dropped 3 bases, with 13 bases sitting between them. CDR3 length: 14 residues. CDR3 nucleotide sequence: TGTGCCTGGAGTGGCTGGCGAGGGCTCTACGAGCAGTACTTC. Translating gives CAWSGWRGLYEQYF.

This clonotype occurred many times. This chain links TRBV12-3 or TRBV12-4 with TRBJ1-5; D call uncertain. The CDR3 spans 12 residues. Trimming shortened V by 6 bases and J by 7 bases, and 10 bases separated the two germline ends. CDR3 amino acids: CASRKEGQPQHF. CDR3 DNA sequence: TGTGCCAGCAGAAAAGAAGGGCAGCCCCAGCATTTT.

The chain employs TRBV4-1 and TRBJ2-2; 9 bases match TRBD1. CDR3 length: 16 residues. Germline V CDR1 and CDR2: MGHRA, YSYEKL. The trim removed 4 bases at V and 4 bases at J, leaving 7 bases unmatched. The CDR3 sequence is CASSRPGQGRTGELFF. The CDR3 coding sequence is TGCGCCAGCAGCCGGCCGGGACAGGGACGCACCGGGGAGCTGTTTTTT.

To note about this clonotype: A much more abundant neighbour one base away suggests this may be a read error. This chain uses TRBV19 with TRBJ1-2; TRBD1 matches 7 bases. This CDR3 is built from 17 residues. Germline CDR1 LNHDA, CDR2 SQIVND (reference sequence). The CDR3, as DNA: TGTGCCAGTAGACGACAGGGAGGGGTCCGGACTAACTATGGCCACACCTTC. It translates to CASRRQGGVRTNYGHTF.

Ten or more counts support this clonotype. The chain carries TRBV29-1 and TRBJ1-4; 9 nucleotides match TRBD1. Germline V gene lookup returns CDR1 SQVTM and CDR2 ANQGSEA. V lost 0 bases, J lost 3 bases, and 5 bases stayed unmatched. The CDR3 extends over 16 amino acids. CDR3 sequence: CSVEDEQGAANEKLFF. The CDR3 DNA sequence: TGCAGCGTTGAAGATGAACAGGGGGCAGCTAATGAAAAACTGTTTTTT.

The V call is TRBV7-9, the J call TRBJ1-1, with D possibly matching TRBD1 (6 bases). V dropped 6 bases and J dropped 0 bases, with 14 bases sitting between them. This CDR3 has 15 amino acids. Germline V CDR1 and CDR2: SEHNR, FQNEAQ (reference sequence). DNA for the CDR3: TGTGCCAGCAGGAACAAACAGGGTATGAACACTGAAGCTTTCTTT. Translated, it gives CASRNKQGMNTEAFF.

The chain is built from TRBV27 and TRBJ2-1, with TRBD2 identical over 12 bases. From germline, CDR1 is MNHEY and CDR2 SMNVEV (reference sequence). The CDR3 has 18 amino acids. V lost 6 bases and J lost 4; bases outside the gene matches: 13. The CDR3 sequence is CASSVGGLAGIRYNEQFF. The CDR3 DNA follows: TGTGCCAGCAGCGTAGGGGGACTAGCGGGTATTAGGTACAATGAGCAGTTCTTC.

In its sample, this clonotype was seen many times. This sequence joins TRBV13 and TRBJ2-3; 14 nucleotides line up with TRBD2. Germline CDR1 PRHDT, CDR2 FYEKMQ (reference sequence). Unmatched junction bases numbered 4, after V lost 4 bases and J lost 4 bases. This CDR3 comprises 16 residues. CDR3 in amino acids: CASSSTSGRAADTQYF. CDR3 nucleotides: TGTGCCAGCAGCTCGACTAGCGGGAGGGCCGCAGATACGCAGTATTTT.

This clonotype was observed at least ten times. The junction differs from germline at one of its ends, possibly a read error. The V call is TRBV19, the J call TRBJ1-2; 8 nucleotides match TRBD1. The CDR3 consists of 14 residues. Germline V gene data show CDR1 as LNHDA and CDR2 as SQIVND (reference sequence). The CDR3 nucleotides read TGTGCCAGTAGCATAGACAGGGGTGGAGGTGGCTACACCTTC. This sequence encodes CASSIDRGGGGYTF.

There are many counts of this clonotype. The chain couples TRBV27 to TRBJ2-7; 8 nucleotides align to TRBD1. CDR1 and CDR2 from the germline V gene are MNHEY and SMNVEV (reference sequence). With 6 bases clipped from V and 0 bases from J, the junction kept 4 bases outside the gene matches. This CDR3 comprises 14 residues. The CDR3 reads CASRGTGASYEQYF. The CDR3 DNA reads TGTGCCAGCAGAGGGACAGGAGCCTCCTACGAGCAGTACTTC.

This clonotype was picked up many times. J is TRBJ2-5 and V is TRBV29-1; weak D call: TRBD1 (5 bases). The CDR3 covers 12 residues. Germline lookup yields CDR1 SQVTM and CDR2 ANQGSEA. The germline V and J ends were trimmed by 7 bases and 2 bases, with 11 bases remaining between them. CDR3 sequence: CSANRGQETQYF. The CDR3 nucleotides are TGCAGCGCAAATAGGGGACAAGAGACCCAGTACTTC.

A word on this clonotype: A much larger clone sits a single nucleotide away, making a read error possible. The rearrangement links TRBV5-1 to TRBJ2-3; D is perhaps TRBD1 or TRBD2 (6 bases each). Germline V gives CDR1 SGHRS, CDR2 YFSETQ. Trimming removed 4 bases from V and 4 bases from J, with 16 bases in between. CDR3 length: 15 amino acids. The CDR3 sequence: CASSRGAGASDTQYF. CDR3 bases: TGCGCCAGCAGCCGCGGGGCAGGGGCCTCAGATACGCAGTATTTT.

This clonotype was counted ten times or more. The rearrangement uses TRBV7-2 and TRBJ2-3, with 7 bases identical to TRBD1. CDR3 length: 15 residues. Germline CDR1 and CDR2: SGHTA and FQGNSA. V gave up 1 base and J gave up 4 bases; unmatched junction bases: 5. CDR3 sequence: CASSLEGGRPDTQYF. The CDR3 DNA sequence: TGTGCCAGCAGCTTAGAAGGGGGCCGTCCAGATACGCAGTATTTT.

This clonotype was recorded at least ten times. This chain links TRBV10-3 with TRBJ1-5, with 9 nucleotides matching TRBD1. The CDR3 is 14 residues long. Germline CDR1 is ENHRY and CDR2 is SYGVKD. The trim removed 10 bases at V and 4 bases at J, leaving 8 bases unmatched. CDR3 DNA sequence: TGTGCCACTTGGACAGGGGACGGAAATCAGCCCCAGCATTTT. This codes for CATWTGDGNQPQHF.

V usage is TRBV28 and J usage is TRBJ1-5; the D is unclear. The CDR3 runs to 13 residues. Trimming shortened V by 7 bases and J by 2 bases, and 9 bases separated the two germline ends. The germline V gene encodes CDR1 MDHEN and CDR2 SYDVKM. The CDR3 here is CASTLGGNQPQHF. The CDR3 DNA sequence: TGTGCCAGCACCCTCGGCGGCAATCAGCCCCAGCATTTT.

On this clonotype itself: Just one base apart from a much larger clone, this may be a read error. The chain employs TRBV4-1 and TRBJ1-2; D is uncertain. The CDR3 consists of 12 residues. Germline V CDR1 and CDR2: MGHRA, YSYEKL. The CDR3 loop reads CASSQVRYGCTF. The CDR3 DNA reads TGCGCCAGCAGCCAAGTTCGATATGGCTGCACCTTC.

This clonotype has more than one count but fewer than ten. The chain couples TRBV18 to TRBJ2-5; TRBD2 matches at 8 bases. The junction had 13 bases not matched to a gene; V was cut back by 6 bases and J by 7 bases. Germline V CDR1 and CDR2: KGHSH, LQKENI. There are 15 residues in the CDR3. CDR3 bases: TGTGCCAGCTCCCCGTCAGCGGGAGAAGGGGTGACCCAGTACTTC. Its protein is CASSPSAGEGVTQYF.

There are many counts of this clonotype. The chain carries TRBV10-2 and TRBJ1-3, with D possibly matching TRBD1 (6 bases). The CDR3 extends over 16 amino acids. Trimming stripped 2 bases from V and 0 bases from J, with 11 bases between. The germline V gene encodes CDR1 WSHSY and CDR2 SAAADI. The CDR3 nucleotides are TGCGCCAGCAGTGAGAGTCGAGGGGGCTCTGGAAACACCATATATTTT. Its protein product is CASSESRGGSGNTIYF.

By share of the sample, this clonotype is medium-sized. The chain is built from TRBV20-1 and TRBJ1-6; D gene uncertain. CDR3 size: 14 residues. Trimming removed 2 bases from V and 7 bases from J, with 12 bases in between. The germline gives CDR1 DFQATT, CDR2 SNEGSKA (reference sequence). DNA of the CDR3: TGCAGTGCTAGATCCCCTGAGAACAATTCACCCCTCCACTTT. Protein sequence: CSARSPENNSPLHF.

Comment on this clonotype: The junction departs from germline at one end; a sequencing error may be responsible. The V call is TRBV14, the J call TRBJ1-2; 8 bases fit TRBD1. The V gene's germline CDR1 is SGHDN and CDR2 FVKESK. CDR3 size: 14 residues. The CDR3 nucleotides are TGTGCCAGCAGGAAGACAGGGGACCCCTATGGCTGCACCTTC. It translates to CASRKTGDPYGCTF.

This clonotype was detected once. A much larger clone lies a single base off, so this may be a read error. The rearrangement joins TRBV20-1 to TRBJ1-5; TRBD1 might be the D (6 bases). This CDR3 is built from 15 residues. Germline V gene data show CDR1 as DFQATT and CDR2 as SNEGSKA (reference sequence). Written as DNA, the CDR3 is TGCGGTGCTAGCCCCGGGGGCTATAGCAATCAGCCCCAGCATTTT. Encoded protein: CGASPGGYSNQPQHF.

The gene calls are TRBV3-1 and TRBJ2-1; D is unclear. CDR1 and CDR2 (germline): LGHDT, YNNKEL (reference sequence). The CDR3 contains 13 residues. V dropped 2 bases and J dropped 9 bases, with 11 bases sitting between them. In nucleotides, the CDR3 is TGTGCCAGCAGCCAAATTTTAACAGTTGAGCAGTTCTTC. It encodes CASSQILTVEQFF.